The present entry profiles one TCR beta chain with its context. Its antigen is not known. The data derive from a study of a mutant IDH1 vaccine in newly diagnosed glioma. Time point: week 11, during vaccination. Doses consisted of 300 ug of mutant IDH1 20-mer peptide each, paired with topical imiquimod. Profiling relied on immunoSEQ multiplex PCR, and the TCRdb table lists in-frame clones only, not all of them. The sample lists some 25,000 clones; over 75% were seen once. Sequencing used PBMCs, obtained from a glioma patient whose treatment included an IDH1 peptide vaccine. This clonotype was obtained from a woman under 30 with glioma.

The CDR3 DNA reads as TGTGCCAGCAGCCGCGGTGGGGCGGCCTACGAGCAGTACTTC. It specifies CASSRGGAAYEQYF. The chain couples TRBV6-5 to TRBJ2-7; D is possibly TRBD1 (5 bases). Between the trimmed V and J ends, which lost 6 bases and 2 bases, there was a span of 14 bases. CDR3 size: 14 residues. Germline lookup yields CDR1 MNHEY and CDR2 SVGAGI.